This is a list of T cell receptor beta chains from one sample in a study of PD-L1 blockade in urothelial cancer. This table comes from immunoSEQ multiplex PCR, and its TCRdb copy is limited to in-frame clones, with some not included. Of tens of thousands of clones in the sample, 88% were seen once. The specimen comprised PBMCs, sampled around atezolizumab (anti-PD-L1) treatment. Receptors originate from a man aged 55 to 70 with urothelial cancer. CDR3s include the opening cysteine and the closing phenylalanine or tryptophan. Fields, in order: V gene, clone size, D gene, J gene, CDR3 protein, CDR3 DNA. The D gene is left open where the match is weak. Expanded clones are given a class, and other clones once, few, many or no size at all.

>TRBV5-1|.|.|TRBJ1-3
CASSPSQGLGSGNTIYF
TGCGCCAGCAGCCCGTCACAGGGCTTGGGCTCCGGAAACACCATATATTTT
>TRBV30|.|.|TRBJ1-2
CAWSGAGDLETF
TGTGCCTGGAGTGGGGCAGGCGACCTTGAAACCTTC
>TRBV5-1|.|.|TRBJ2-7
CASSSDPPRTEQYF
TGCGCCAGCAGCTCGGACCCCCCCCGGACAGAACAGTACTTC
>TRBV28|.|TRBD1|TRBJ1-5
CASRRGTGGNQPQHF
TGTGCCAGCAGACGCGGGACAGGGGGAAATCAGCCCCAGCATTTT
>TRBV6-1|.|.|TRBJ1-3
CASSEADRRSGNTIYF
TGTGCCAGCAGTGAGGCAGACAGGCGCTCTGGAAACACCATATATTTT
>TRBV19|.|TRBD2|TRBJ2-3
CASSISGGRTATQYF
TGTGCCAGTAGTATTAGCGGGGGGCGAACAGCTACGCAGTATTTT
>TRBV6-5|.|TRBD2|TRBJ2-7
CASSRRTSGGYEQYF
TGTGCCAGCAGTCGACGGACTAGCGGGGGCTACGAGCAGTACTTC
>TRBV7-2|once|.|TRBJ1-2
CASSPGAARGSGYTF
TGTGCCAGCAGCCCTGGGGCAGCAAGGGGGAGTGGCTACACCTTC
>TRBV7-8|.|TRBD2|TRBJ2-3
CASSSDLTSGNTDTQYF
TGTGCCAGCAGCTCCGATCTGACTAGCGGAAACACAGATACGCAGTATTTT
>TRBV10-3|few|TRBD1|TRBJ1-1
CAISGGTGRNEAFF
TGTGCCATCAGTGGAGGGACAGGGAGGAATGAAGCTTTCTTT
>TRBV7-3|few|TRBD1|TRBJ2-1
CASSPNRGGQYNEQFF
TGTGCCAGCAGCCCCAATCGTGGGGGACAGTACAATGAGCAGTTCTTC
>TRBV14|.|.|TRBJ1-2
CASSQVPEYGYTF
TGTGCCAGCAGCCAAGTGCCGGAGTATGGCTACACCTTC
>TRBV7-3|once|TRBD1|TRBJ2-7
CASSSLQGARYEQYF
TGTGCCAGCAGCTCCCTGCAGGGGGCGCGGTACGAGCAGTACTTC
>TRBV2|.|.|TRBJ1-2
CASSRLGLYYGYTF
TGTGCCAGCAGCCGTTTGGGCCTCTACTATGGCTACACCTTC
>TRBV5-1|.|.|TRBJ1-1
CASSHGVTRLNTEAFF
TGCGCCAGCAGCCACGGGGTTACGCGACTAAACACTGAAGCTTTCTTT
>TRBV5-8|.|TRBD1|TRBJ1-5
CASSPGQGRNQPQHF
TGTGCCAGCAGCCCGGGACAGGGTAGGAATCAGCCCCAGCATTTT
>TRBV4-3|.|.|TRBJ2-7
CASSQDAGSYEQYF
TGCGCCAGCAGCCAAGATGCAGGTTCCTACGAGCAGTACTTC
>TRBV29-1|.|TRBD1|TRBJ2-7
CSAGTGGSHEQYF
TGCAGCGCGGGGACAGGGGGCTCCCACGAGCAGTACTTC
>TRBV30|.|.|TRBJ2-7
CAWSLLQTYGAPTYEQYF
TGTGCCTGGAGTCTCCTACAAACCTACGGAGCCCCCACCTACGAGCAGTACTTC
>TRBV20-1|.|TRBD2|TRBJ2-7
CSANLAGKQYF
TGCAGTGCTAACTTAGCGGGGAAACAGTACTTC
>TRBV7-2|.|.|TRBJ2-1
CASSVYNEQFF
TGTGCCAGCAGCGTATACAATGAGCAGTTCTTC
>TRBV7-2|once|.|TRBJ2-4
CASSLGGGGKNIQYF
TGTGCCAGCAGCTTAGGTGGCGGAGGCAAAAACATTCAGTACTTC
>TRBV7-9|.|.|TRBJ2-5
CASSLEGGGAGTQYF
TGTGCCAGCAGCTTAGAAGGTGGGGGGGCCGGGACCCAGTACTTC
>TRBV4-2|.|.|TRBJ2-3
CASSHLARTDTQYF
TGTGCCAGCAGCCACCTAGCCCGCACAGATACGCAGTATTTT
>TRBV27|.|.|TRBJ2-7
CASSFDHFGRTYEQYF
TGTGCCAGCAGTTTTGACCACTTTGGGCGAACCTACGAGCAGTACTTC
>TRBV9|.|TRBD2|TRBJ2-1
CASSVGLAGPEQFF
TGTGCCAGCAGCGTAGGACTAGCGGGACCTGAGCAGTTCTTC
>TRBV28|.|.|TRBJ1-5
CASSSDNPTSNQPQHF
TGTGCCAGCAGTTCGGACAACCCGACCAGCAATCAGCCCCAGCATTTT
>TRBV7-9|.|.|TRBJ2-4
CASSLGLGVAKNIQYF
TGTGCCAGCAGCTTAGGGTTGGGAGTAGCCAAAAACATTCAGTACTTC
>TRBV7-3|.|TRBD1|TRBJ2-3
CASSPDRAVTDTQYF
TGTGCCAGCAGCCCCGACAGGGCTGTCACAGATACGCAGTATTTT
>TRBV28|.|.|TRBJ2-3
CASSPVTDTQYF
TGTGCCAGCAGCCCTGTGACAGATACGCAGTATTTT
>TRBV7-2|.|TRBD1|TRBJ1-1
CASILSGTANTEAFF
TGTGCCAGCATCCTCTCGGGGACAGCAAACACTGAAGCTTTCTTT
>TRBV11-2|.|TRBD2|TRBJ2-2
CASNKGSGGGSGELFF
TGTGCCAGCAACAAGGGAAGCGGGGGGGGGTCCGGGGAGCTGTTTTTT
>TRBV9|.|.|TRBJ1-6
CASSPDYNSPLHF
TGTGCCAGCAGCCCCGACTACAATTCACCCCTCCACTTT
>TRBV14|.|.|TRBJ2-2
CASSQVWGRTGELFF
TGTGCCAGCAGCCAAGTTTGGGGGCGCACCGGGGAGCTGTTTTTT
>TRBV6-5|few|.|TRBJ2-7
CASSLGQGKTYEQYF
TGTGCCAGCAGTTTAGGACAAGGGAAAACCTACGAGCAGTACTTC
>TRBV5-1|.|TRBD1|TRBJ2-5
CASSRGQGMGETQYF
TGCGCCAGCAGCCGGGGACAGGGGATGGGAGAGACCCAGTACTTC
>TRBV2|.|TRBD2|TRBJ2-4
CASTPRGGSDKNIQYF
TGTGCCAGCACCCCCCGGGGGGGGTCGGACAAAAACATTCAGTACTTC
>TRBV7-9|.|.|TRBJ1-1
CASSLDRDAFF
TGTGCCAGCAGCTTAGACAGGGATGCTTTCTTT
>TRBV11-2|.|.|TRBJ2-2
CASSSRVTGELFF
TGTGCCAGCAGTTCCAGGGTTACCGGGGAGCTGTTTTTT
>TRBV5-6|.|.|TRBJ2-5
CASSLGRSETQYF
TGTGCCAGCAGCTTGGGCAGATCGGAGACCCAGTACTTC
>TRBV5-1|once|TRBD2|TRBJ2-7
CASPPPGGGVYEQYF
TGCGCCAGCCCGCCTCCGGGAGGGGGGGTCTACGAGCAGTACTTC
>TRBV10-3|few|TRBD2|TRBJ2-2
CASGTSETTGELFF
TGTGCCTCCGGGACTAGCGAGACCACCGGGGAGCTGTTTTTT
>TRBV5-1|.|.|TRBJ1-1
CASSSPPDIVAFF
TGCGCCAGCAGCTCCCCACCCGACATAGTTGCTTTCTTT
>TRBV5-6|few|.|TRBJ1-1
CATHGGVHTEAFF
TGTGCCACCCATGGGGGGGTGCACACTGAAGCTTTCTTT
>TRBV5-6|.|.|TRBJ2-3
CASSLLTGSSTDTQYF
TGTGCCAGCAGTTTACTGACAGGCTCTAGCACAGATACGCAGTATTTT
>TRBV27|.|TRBD1|TRBJ1-5
CASSTTGGNQPQHF
TGTGCCAGCAGTACAACAGGGGGCAATCAGCCCCAGCATTTT
>TRBV6-5|.|.|TRBJ2-1
CASRTDNEQFF
TGTGCCAGCAGGACAGACAATGAGCAGTTCTTC
>TRBV21-1|.|.|TRBJ2-4
CASSKEISVGTSGKEGAKNIQYF
TGTGCCAGCAGCAAGGAGATATCCGTTGGGACTAGCGGGAAAGAAGGGGCCAAAAACATTCAGTACTTC
>TRBV30|.|.|TRBJ2-7
CAWSEGPGKPYEQYF
TGTGCCTGGAGTGAGGGTCCAGGGAAACCCTACGAGCAGTACTTC
>TRBV19|.|TRBD1|TRBJ1-3
CASTKNRGLYSGNTIYF
TGTGCCAGTACCAAAAACAGGGGACTCTACTCTGGAAACACCATATATTTT
>TRBV7-3|.|.|TRBJ2-3
CASSSDLQGYGTQYF
TGTGCCAGCAGCTCGGACCTCCAGGGTTACGGTACGCAGTATTTT
>TRBV27|.|.|TRBJ1-2
CASSFSAQSGYTF
TGTGCCAGCTCGTTTTCCGCCCAGTCCGGCTACACCTTC